This T cell receptor (beta chain) was profiled in a study of blood T cell repertoires in COVID-19. Study details: COVID-19 samples from acute and convalescent phases originated in the United States, Italy and Spain. PBMCs, B-cell-depleted T cells, or T cells were the source of the cDNA or gDNA that made up the material.

Authors' data handling: Amplification of reference gene primers provided the estimated nucleated cell counts. Profiling relied on immunoSEQ multiplex PCR, and the TCRdb table lists in-frame clones only, not all of them. V, J and clone size derive from that table, while D and trimming were established from the DNA sequence. Counted here are about 220,000 clones, about 84% occurring once; the ten biggest clones make up about 13%. Germline CDR1 MNHEY, CDR2 SMNVEV (reference sequence). V shed 4 bases, J shed 0 bases, and the junction held 10 bases outside the gene matches. CDR3 size: 18 residues. This receptor was identified in a human donor in a cohort sampled during active COVID-19. What was sequenced was peripheral blood. V and J are TRBV27 and TRBJ2-7; 12 nucleotides line up with TRBD2. The CDR3 coding sequence is TGTGCCAGCAGTTCCGTGACTAGCGGGGGCCCGCGCTCCTACGAGCAGTACTTC. This sequence encodes CASSSVTSGGPRSYEQYF.